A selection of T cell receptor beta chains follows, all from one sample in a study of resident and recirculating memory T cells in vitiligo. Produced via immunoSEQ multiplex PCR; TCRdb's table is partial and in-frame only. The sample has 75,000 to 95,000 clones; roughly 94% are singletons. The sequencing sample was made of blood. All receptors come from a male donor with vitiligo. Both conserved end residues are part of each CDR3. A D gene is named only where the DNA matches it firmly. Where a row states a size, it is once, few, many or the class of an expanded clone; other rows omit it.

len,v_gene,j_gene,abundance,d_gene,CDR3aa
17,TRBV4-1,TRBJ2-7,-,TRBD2,CASSQGAASGSKNEQYF
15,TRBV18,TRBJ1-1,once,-,CASSPPNREGTEAFF
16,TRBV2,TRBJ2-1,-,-,CASRRQGTEREVEQFF
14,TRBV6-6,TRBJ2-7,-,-,CASRPPGLHYEQYF
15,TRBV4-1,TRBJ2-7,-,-,CASSHLFDRPYEQYF
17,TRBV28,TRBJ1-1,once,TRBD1,CASSLWDRGRDSTEAFF
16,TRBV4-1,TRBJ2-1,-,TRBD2,CASSQPTSGRLNEQFF
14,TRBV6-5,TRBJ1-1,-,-,CASSYFQGFTEAFF
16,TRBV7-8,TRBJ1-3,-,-,CASSPSSLSSGNTIYF
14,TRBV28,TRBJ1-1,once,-,CASSARTFNTEAFF
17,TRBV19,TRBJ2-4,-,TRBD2,CASSMSGSYRAKNIQYF
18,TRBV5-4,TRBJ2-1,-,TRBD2,CASSPVASGRPSYNEQFF
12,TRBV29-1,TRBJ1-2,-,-,CSVDQGGYGYTF
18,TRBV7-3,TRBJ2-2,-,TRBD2,CASSLTSTSGYRTGELFF
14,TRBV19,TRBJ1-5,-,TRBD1,CASSMEGAKQPQHF
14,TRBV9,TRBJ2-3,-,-,CASSVNGGTDTQYF
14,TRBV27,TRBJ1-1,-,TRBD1,CASSLQGAHTEAFF
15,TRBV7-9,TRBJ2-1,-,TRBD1,CATRPRDSPFNEQFF
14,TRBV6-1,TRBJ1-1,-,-,CASSNGPSSIEAFF
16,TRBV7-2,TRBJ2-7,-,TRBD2,CASSGGTSGRIGEQYF
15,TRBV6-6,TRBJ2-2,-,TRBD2,CASSYGLAVTGELFF
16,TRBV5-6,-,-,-,CASSFGPRGGDYEQYF
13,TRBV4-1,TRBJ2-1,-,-,CASSLHRGNEQFF
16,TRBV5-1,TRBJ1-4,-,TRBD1,CASSLQGSVTNEKLFF
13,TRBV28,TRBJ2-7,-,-,CASSLGQGYEQYF
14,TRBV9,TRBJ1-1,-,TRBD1,CASSEGQGKGEAFF
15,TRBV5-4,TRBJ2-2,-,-,CASSPGQPNTGELFF
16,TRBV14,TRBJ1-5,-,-,CASSQQHGQGNQPQHF